These T cell receptor beta chains were read from a single sample in a study of T cell changes during pregnancy in multiple sclerosis. Data came from immunoSEQ multiplex PCR; TCRdb stores just in-frame clones and leaves some out. The sample yields some 80,000 clones, around 93% seen once. The starting material was peripheral blood, obtained in the first trimester of pregnancy. Every receptor here comes from a female donor with multiple sclerosis, enrolled in a pregnancy study. The CDR3 runs from the conserved cysteine through the conserved F or W. Each record gives: clone size, V gene, J gene, D gene, CDR3 protein, CDR3 DNA. The D gene is left open where the match is weak. The size entry is marked missing in some rows and otherwise reads once, few, many or a size class.

clone_size: -; v_call: TRBV2; j_call: TRBJ2-1; d_call: TRBD2; cdr3_aa: CASSYPLAGGDNEQFF; cdr3_nt: TGTGCCAGCAGTTACCCCTTGGCGGGAGGCGACAATGAGCAGTTCTTC
clone_size: -; v_call: TRBV27; j_call: TRBJ2-3; d_call: -; cdr3_aa: CASSSPLARGTDTQYF; cdr3_nt: TGTGCCAGCAGTTCCCCTCTAGCCCGGGGCACAGATACGCAGTATTTT
clone_size: -; v_call: TRBV29-1; j_call: TRBJ2-7; d_call: TRBD1; cdr3_aa: CSARWDRGSEQYF; cdr3_nt: TGCAGCGCTCGATGGGACAGGGGGAGCGAGCAGTACTTC
clone_size: -; v_call: TRBV7-9; j_call: TRBJ1-5; d_call: -; cdr3_aa: CASSLGGDSNQPQHF; cdr3_nt: TGTGCCAGCAGCTTGGGCGGGGATAGCAATCAGCCCCAGCATTTT
clone_size: -; v_call: TRBV5-1; j_call: TRBJ2-7; d_call: -; cdr3_aa: CASSPEVHGTYEQYF; cdr3_nt: TGCGCCAGCAGCCCCGAGGTCCACGGCACCTACGAGCAGTACTTC
clone_size: few; v_call: TRBV4-3; j_call: TRBJ2-7; d_call: TRBD2; cdr3_aa: CASSQDRTSDLSSYEQYF; cdr3_nt: TGCGCCAGCAGCCAAGATAGGACTAGCGATTTGAGTTCCTACGAGCAGTACTTC
clone_size: once; v_call: TRBV6-1; j_call: TRBJ1-1; d_call: -; cdr3_aa: CASSERWQGSPEAFF; cdr3_nt: TGTGCCAGCAGTGAACGTTGGCAGGGGAGTCCTGAAGCTTTCTTT
clone_size: -; v_call: TRBV10-3; j_call: TRBJ1-5; d_call: -; cdr3_aa: CAISGQAGQPQHF; cdr3_nt: TGTGCCATCAGTGGACAGGCGGGTCAGCCCCAGCATTTT
clone_size: -; v_call: TRBV7-3; j_call: TRBJ2-2; d_call: TRBD2; cdr3_aa: CASSLLAGGPDTGELFF; cdr3_nt: TGTGCCAGCAGCTTATTGGCGGGGGGGCCAGACACCGGGGAGCTGTTTTTT
clone_size: once; v_call: TRBV7-9; j_call: TRBJ1-1; d_call: -; cdr3_aa: CASSPPGGGYTEAFF; cdr3_nt: TGTGCCAGCAGCCCCCCGGGGGGGGGATACACTGAAGCTTTCTTT